The rows below give T cell receptor beta chains drawn from one sample of a study of response to subunit inactivated influenza vaccine. Each CDR3 protein is one row after TCRdb ran MiXCR on the RT-PCR reads. The table shows some 500,000 distinct CDR3 sequences, with approximately 16% occurring only once. The sample in question was CD4+ T cells sorted from PBMCs, obtained less than 25 months after vaccination. These receptors all come from a man between 50 and 70 years old who received an inactivated influenza vaccine. Both conserved end residues are part of each CDR3. D genes are given only for firm matches. Clone size, where shown, is once, few, many, or a class for clones that have expanded.

TRBJ1-5,TRBV12-3/TRBV12-4,many,.,TGTGCCAGCAGCATCTACAGGGACAATCAGCCCCAGCATTTT,CASSIYRDNQPQHF
TRBJ1-1,TRBV14,.,TRBD1,TGTGCCAGCAGCCAAGAGACGACAGGGTCTGAAGCTTTCTTT,CASSQETTGSEAFF
TRBJ1-6,TRBV3-1,few,.,TGTGCCAGCAGCCAAGTGTTTGGGAATAATTCACCCCTCCACTTT,CASSQVFGNNSPLHF
TRBJ1-1,TRBV6-5,.,TRBD1,TGTGCCAGCAGTTACTCCGGACAGGCGAACACTGAAGCTTTCTTT,CASSYSGQANTEAFF
TRBJ2-1,TRBV20-1,.,TRBD2,TGCAGTGCCGGCGGAGCGGGGGGTCCAAATGAGCAGTTCTTC,CSAGGAGGPNEQFF
TRBJ1-4,TRBV5-1,.,TRBD1,TGCGCCAGCAGCTTGGCTGGGCAGGGGGCGGAAAAACTGTTTTTT,CASSLAGQGAEKLFF
TRBJ1-1,TRBV5-1,few,.,TGCGCCAGCAGTGTGGGCGGCGTAGCTGAAGCTTTCTTT,CASSVGGVAEAFF
TRBJ1-1,TRBV5-1,.,TRBD1,TGCGCCAGCAGCTCGGGACAGAGGAACACTGAAGCTTTCTTT,CASSSGQRNTEAFF
TRBJ2-2,TRBV10-2,.,.,TGCGCCAGCAGTGAGTTGGGGGCCGGGGAGCTGTTTTTT,CASSELGAGELFF
TRBJ1-5,TRBV19,.,.,TGTGCCAGTACAGGGGTCTCAAGGGGCAATCAGCCCCAGCATTTT,CASTGVSRGNQPQHF
TRBJ2-7,TRBV5-1,few,.,TGCGCCAGCAGCGTGGACCCGACAGCGAACTACGAGCAGTACTTC,CASSVDPTANYEQYF
TRBJ2-2,TRBV15,.,.,TGTGCCACCAGCAGAGTCGGGACCAAGAACACCGGGGAGCTGTTTTTT,CATSRVGTKNTGELFF
TRBJ2-3,TRBV6-1,.,.,TGTGCCAGCAGGGCTGGAGGGAACGGGTTCGCAGATACGCAGTATTTT,CASRAGGNGFADTQYF
TRBJ2-7,TRBV7-2,.,.,TGTGCCAGCAGCCCCGCTGGGGGCTACGAGCAGTACTTC,CASSPAGGYEQYF
TRBJ2-1,TRBV7-2,.,.,TGTGCCAGCAGCTGGAGACGGCCCACTGACAATGAGCAGTTCTTC,CASSWRRPTDNEQFF
TRBJ2-1,TRBV12-3/TRBV12-4,few,TRBD2,TGTGCCAGCAGTCCACGCCGGACTAGCGGGGGTAAGCAGTTCTTC,CASSPRRTSGGKQFF